This entry lists 16 T cell receptor beta chains sequenced from one sample in a study of blood T cell repertoires in COVID-19. The table came from immunoSEQ multiplex PCR; TCRdb's copy has only in-frame clones and leaves some out. This sample has around 390,000 clones, with around nine tenths found just once. The sample comprised PBMCs or T cells enriched from blood (not recorded which). These receptors all come from a woman in her fifties or sixties who had recovered from COVID-19.

The chain uses TRBV10-3 and TRBJ2-1; D is uncertain. Germline lookup yields CDR1 ENHRY and CDR2 SYGVKD. V lost 0 bases to trimming and J lost 0 bases, with 9 bases between them. This CDR3 contains 16 residues. This chain's CDR3 is CAISESITSSYNEQFF. In DNA, the CDR3 is TGTGCCATCAGTGAGTCGATTACGAGCTCCTACAATGAGCAGTTCTTC.

A word on this clone: An end of the junction does not agree with germline; a read error may underlie this. The chain recombines TRBV3-1 (or the pseudogene TRBV3-2) with TRBJ1-1; D unresolved. Germline V lookup: CDR1 LGHDT, CDR2 YNNKEL (reference sequence). CDR3 length: 12 residues. CDR3 sequence (DNA): TGTGCCAGCAGCCAAGTCCTTACACAGCCTTCCTTT. The encoded protein is CASSQVLTQPSF.

With regard to this clone: Other DNA sequences of this sample code for an identical CDR3. The J gene is TRBJ1-2, the V gene TRBV7-9; D is uncertain. The germline gives CDR1 SEHNR, CDR2 FQNEAQ (reference sequence). V lost 0 bases, J lost 5 bases, and 7 bases lay in between. The CDR3 loop spans 13 amino acids. The CDR3 nucleotides read TGTGCCAGCAGCTTAGCCCCGGGGTATGGCTACACCTTC. Protein product: CASSLAPGYGYTF.

The chain links TRBV30 to TRBJ1-3; D call uncertain. The V gene lost 1 base and the J gene lost 0 bases, with 10 bases spanning the gap. The germline CDR1 and CDR2 sequences are GTSNPN and SVGIG (reference sequence). The length of the CDR3 is 15 residues. CDR3 sequence reads: CAWSAGLSSGNTIYF. The CDR3 DNA follows: TGTGCCTGGAGTGCCGGACTGAGCTCTGGAAACACCATATATTTT.

V is TRBV7-6 and J is TRBJ1-6; D gene uncertain. Between the trimmed V and J ends, which lost 5 bases and 12 bases, there was a span of 14 bases. CDR1 is SGHVS and CDR2 is FNYEAQ in the germline V gene. The CDR3 covers 13 residues. The CDR3 DNA is TGTGCCAGCAGCATTGGGCCCTTTAGACCCCTCCACTTT. Amino acid sequence: CASSIGPFRPLHF.

V gene TRBV7-2 combines with J gene TRBJ1-6; 8 bases map to TRBD1. The CDR3 is 16 amino acids. In germline, CDR1 is SGHTA, CDR2 FQGNSA. V shed 1 base, J shed 7 bases, and the junction held 6 bases outside the gene matches. The CDR3, as DNA: TGTGCCAGCAGCTTAGGAACCGGGACAGGAAATTCACCCCTCCACTTT. Its translation: CASSLGTGTGNSPLHF. Using reference TRBV7-2 and TRBJ1-6 for the parts outside the CDR3, the full variable domain is GAGVSQSPSNKVTEKGKDVELRCDPISGHTALYWYRQSLGQGLEFLIYFQGNSAPDKSGLPSDRFSAERTGGSVSTLTIQRTQQEDSAVYLCASSLGTGTGNSPLHFGNGTRLTVT.

This rearrangement joins TRBV4-1 to TRBJ1-1; weak D call: TRBD1 (5 bases). Germline-derived CDR1 and CDR2 are MGHRA and YSYEKL. Trimming removed 7 bases at V and 0 bases at J, with 24 bases between. The CDR3 totals 18 residues. CDR3 loop: CASNRGPNTQVLNTEAFF. As DNA, the CDR3 is TGCGCCAGCAACAGAGGCCCTAATACACAGGTATTGAACACTGAAGCTTTCTTT.

The sample holds one count of this clone. V is TRBV29-1 and J is TRBJ1-2; D gene ambiguous. Looked up from germline, CDR1 is SQVTM and CDR2 is ANQGSEA. The CDR3 extends over 11 amino acids. The V gene lost 0 bases and the J gene lost 6 bases, with 5 bases spanning the gap. CDR3 sequence: CSVEDLHGYTF. DNA for the CDR3: TGCAGCGTTGAAGATCTCCATGGCTACACCTTC.

The CDR3 protein is CASSYIGQGSYGYTF. CDR3 nucleotides: TGTGCCAGCAGTTACATAGGACAGGGGAGCTATGGCTACACCTTC. V gene TRBV6-5 combines with J gene TRBJ1-2; TRBD1 agrees at 9 bases. CDR1 and CDR2 (germline): MNHEY, SVGAGI. There are 15 residues in the CDR3. Trimming cost V 2 bases and J 4 bases; bases outside gene matches: 5.

The chain links TRBV7-2 to TRBJ1-2; a weak D match, TRBD1 (6 bases). The CDR3 is 16 amino acids. V was shortened by 2 bases and J by 0 bases, with 13 bases between the two germline ends. CDR1 is SGHTA, CDR2 FQGNSA, per germline. The CDR3 DNA reads as TGTGCCAGCAGCTTACTGGAGGACAGTCCTAACTATGGCTACACCTTC. Amino acid sequence: CASSLLEDSPNYGYTF.

This chain uses TRBV7-9 with TRBJ2-1; D gene ambiguous. CDR3 size: 15 residues. The V end lost 5 bases, the J end lost 0 bases, and 11 bases lay between the germline ends. Germline values: CDR1 SEHNR, CDR2 FQNEAQ (reference sequence). The chain's CDR3 is CASSQSSSSYNEQFF. CDR3 sequence (DNA): TGTGCCAGCAGCCAATCCTCTAGCTCCTACAATGAGCAGTTCTTC.

This chain links TRBV6-6 with TRBJ2-2; possible D gene TRBD1, 6 bases. The V end was cut by 6 bases, the J end by 7 bases, with 15 bases between. The CDR3 sequence is 14 residues long. Germline CDR1 reads MNHNY; CDR2 reads SVGAGI (reference sequence). The CDR3 DNA reads TGTGCCAGCAGCCACAGGGAATCAATCGGGGAGCTGTTTTTT. Protein: CASSHRESIGELFF.

J is TRBJ1-2 and V is TRBV20-1; 7 bases map to TRBD1. In germline, CDR1 is DFQATT, CDR2 SNEGSKA (reference sequence). The ends lost 3 bases at V and 4 bases at J; junction bases unmatched: 8. This CDR3 has 14 amino acids. The CDR3 sequence: CSASPAGGFYGYTF. CDR3 bases: TGCAGTGCTAGTCCCGCAGGGGGTTTCTATGGCTACACCTTC.

The chain employs TRBV4-2 and TRBJ2-3; 10 bases map to TRBD2. The CDR3 contains 17 residues. J was trimmed by 1 base and V by 2 bases; bases with no gene match: 6. The germline CDR1 and CDR2 sequences are LGHNA and YNFKEQ. The CDR3 coding sequence is TGTGCCAGCAGCCAATCTAGCGGGGGCCGAGGCACAGATACGCAGTATTTT. Its translation is CASSQSSGGRGTDTQYF.

This clone turned up a few times. The chain has TRBV6-2 or TRBV6-3 and TRBJ2-7; no definite D call. Germline V gives CDR1 MNHEY, CDR2 SVGEGT. The CDR3 is 13 residues long. V lost 3 bases and J lost 2, with 8 bases in between. The DNA of the CDR3 is TGTGCCAGCAGTTATGGTCCGGCCTACGAGCAGTACTTC. Protein sequence: CASSYGPAYEQYF.

This chain connects TRBV3-1 (or the pseudogene TRBV3-2) to TRBJ1-2; a possible D gene is TRBD1 (5 bases). CDR3 length: 15 amino acids. Germline V CDR1 and CDR2: LGHDT, YNNKEL (reference sequence). V was clipped by 1 base and J by 8 bases, with 17 bases between them. The CDR3 DNA reads TGTGCCAGCAGCCAAGGGCAGGGTAGAGGAGAAGGCTACACCTTC. It is translated as CASSQGQGRGEGYTF.